The 5 T cell receptor beta chains given below trace back to one sample, sequenced in a study of cytomegalovirus exposure and HLA in healthy donors. Primers for the PCR totalled 60 Vbeta and 13 Jbeta. Generated by immunoSEQ multiplex PCR, the TCRdb table keeps only in-frame clones and is missing some. The sample yields around 130,000 clones, more than 55% seen once. Specimen: PBMCs. The receptors here all came from a woman aged 60-70 years in good health and CMV-seronegative.

This chain connects TRBV19 to TRBJ2-5; TRBD1 matches at 9 bases. Losses at the gene ends were 4 bases for V and 5 bases for J; bases not matched to a gene: 8. CDR3 length: 15 residues. Germline V gene data show CDR1 as LNHDA and CDR2 as SQIVND (reference sequence). CDR3 region: CASSRGDRVFETQYF. CDR3 bases: TGTGCCAGTAGTAGGGGGGACAGGGTGTTCGAGACCCAGTACTTC.

The chain uses TRBV7-9 and TRBJ1-2, with 7 bases lining up with TRBD1. CDR1 is SEHNR and CDR2 is FQNEAQ in the germline V gene (reference sequence). J was trimmed by 8 bases and V by 5 bases; bases with no gene match: 8. The length of the CDR3 is 13 residues. CDR3 bases: TGTGCCAGCAGCCCCAAACAGGGGAGAGGCTACACCTTC. This encodes CASSPKQGRGYTF.

The sample holds a few counts of this clone. The rearrangement links TRBV6-1 to TRBJ2-2, with 8 bases lining up with TRBD2. This CDR3 contains 13 residues. Germline V gene sequence: CDR1 MNHNS, CDR2 SASEGT. Losses at the gene ends were 2 bases for V and 13 bases for J; bases not matched to a gene: 6. The CDR3 DNA reads TGTGCCAGCAGTGAATTGCGGGAGGTGGGGCTGTTTTTT. Amino acids: CASSELREVGLFF.

This sequence joins TRBV4-3 and TRBJ2-2; 11 positions agree with TRBD2. The CDR3 is 17 amino acids. Looked up from germline, CDR1 is LGHNA and CDR2 is YSLEER. The V gene end was trimmed by 3 bases and the J gene end by 2 bases; junction bases not matched to a gene: 5. CDR3 sequence reads: CASSQLAGGFNTGELFF. As DNA, the CDR3 is TGCGCCAGCAGCCAGCTAGCGGGAGGCTTTAACACCGGGGAGCTGTTTTTT.

This sequence joins TRBV6-6 and TRBJ2-2; D gene uncertain. The CDR3 spans 11 residues. Per germline, CDR1 MNHNY and CDR2 SVGAGI (reference sequence). The V gene lost 6 bases and the J gene lost 8 bases, with 7 bases spanning the gap. In DNA form, the CDR3 reads TGTGCCAGCAGGAGGTTAGGGGAGCTGTTTTTT. This sequence encodes CASRRLGELFF.